One T cell receptor (beta chain) is described in this entry. Antigen specificity is unknown. The data were obtained in a study of beta chain features in type 1 diabetes. Germline CDR1 and CDR2: SGHRS and YFSETQ. The junction had 4 bases not matched to a gene; V was cut back by 3 bases and J by 4 bases. This CDR3 region has 15 residues. Study outcomes and limitations: Moderate yet significant TCRB CDR3 shortening was seen in Type 1 diabetes patients in all four CD4+ subsets.

TCRB transcripts that were expressed got sequenced, as all of the isolated RNA had been reverse transcribed. This table comes from immunoSEQ multiplex PCR, and its TCRdb copy is limited to in-frame clones, with some not included. The data contain more than 20,000 clones, around half of them seen just once; the ten biggest clones take up around 0.3%. The chain employs TRBV5-1 and TRBJ2-1, with 10 nucleotides matching TRBD1. The TCR was taken from a man aged 25-45 years with type 1 diabetes. The source material was stem cell memory CD4+ T cells from blood. CDR3 DNA: TGCGCCAGCAGCTACGGACAGGGGGGTTACAATGAGCAGTTCTTC. Protein sequence: CASSYGQGGYNEQFF. Filled out from reference TRBV5-1 and TRBJ2-1, the complete variable domain reads KAGVTQTPRYLIKTRGQQVTLSCSPISGHRSVSWYQQTPGQGLQFLFEYFSETQRNKGNFPGRFSGRQFSNSRSEMNVSTLELGDSALYLCASSYGQGGYNEQFFGPGTRLTVL.